Sequencing of this TCR beta chain was carried out in a study of T cell changes during pregnancy in multiple sclerosis. Here immunoSEQ multiplex PCR was the method, and the copy in TCRdb shows in-frame clones only, minus some. The sample carries some 80,000 clones, 91% recorded once. This CDR3 spans 16 amino acids. Per the germline V gene, CDR1 is LNHDA and CDR2 is SQIVND (reference sequence). V was clipped by 2 bases and J by 7 bases, with 15 bases between them. The TCR comes from a female donor with multiple sclerosis, enrolled in a pregnancy study. The V gene is TRBV19, the J gene TRBJ1-6; D uncertain. This specimen was peripheral blood, taken in the first trimester of pregnancy. The CDR3 DNA sequence: TGTGCCAGTAGTATAACAAGGTTTTCGGGAAATTCACCCCTCCACTTT. Translated, it gives CASSITRFSGNSPLHF.